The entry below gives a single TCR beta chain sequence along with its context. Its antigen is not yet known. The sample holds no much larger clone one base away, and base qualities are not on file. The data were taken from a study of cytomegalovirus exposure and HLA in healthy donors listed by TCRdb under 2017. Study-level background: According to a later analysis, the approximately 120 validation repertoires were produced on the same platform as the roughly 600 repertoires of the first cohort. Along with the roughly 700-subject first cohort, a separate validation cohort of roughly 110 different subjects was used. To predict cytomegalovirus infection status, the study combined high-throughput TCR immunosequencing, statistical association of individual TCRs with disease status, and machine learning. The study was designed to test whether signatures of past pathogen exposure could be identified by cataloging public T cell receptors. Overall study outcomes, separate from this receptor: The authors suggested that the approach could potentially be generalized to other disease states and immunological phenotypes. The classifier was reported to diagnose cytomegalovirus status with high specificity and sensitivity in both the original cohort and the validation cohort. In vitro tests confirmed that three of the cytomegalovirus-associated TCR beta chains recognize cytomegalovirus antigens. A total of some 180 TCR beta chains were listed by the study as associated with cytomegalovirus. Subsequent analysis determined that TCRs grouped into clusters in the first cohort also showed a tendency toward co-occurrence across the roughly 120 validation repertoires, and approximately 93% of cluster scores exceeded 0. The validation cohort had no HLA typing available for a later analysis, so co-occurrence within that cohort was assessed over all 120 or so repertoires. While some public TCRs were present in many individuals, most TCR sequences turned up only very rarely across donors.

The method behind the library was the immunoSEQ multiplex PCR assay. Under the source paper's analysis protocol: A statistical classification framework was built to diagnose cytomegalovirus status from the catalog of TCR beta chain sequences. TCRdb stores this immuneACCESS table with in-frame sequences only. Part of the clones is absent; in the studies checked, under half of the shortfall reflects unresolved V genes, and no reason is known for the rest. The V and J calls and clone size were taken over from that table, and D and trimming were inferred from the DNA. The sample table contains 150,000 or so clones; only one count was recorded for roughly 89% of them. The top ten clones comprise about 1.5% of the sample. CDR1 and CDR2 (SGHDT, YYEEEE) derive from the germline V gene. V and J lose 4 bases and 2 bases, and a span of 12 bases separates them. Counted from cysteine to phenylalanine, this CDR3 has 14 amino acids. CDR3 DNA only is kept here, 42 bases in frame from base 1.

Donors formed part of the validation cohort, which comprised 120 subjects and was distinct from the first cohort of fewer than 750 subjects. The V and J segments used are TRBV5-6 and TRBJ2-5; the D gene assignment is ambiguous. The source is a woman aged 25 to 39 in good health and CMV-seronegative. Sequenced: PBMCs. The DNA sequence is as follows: TGTGCCAGCAGCACATGGTCAGAACAAGAGACCCAGTACTTC. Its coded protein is CASSTWSEQETQYF.